This TCR beta chain was sequenced during a study of cytomegalovirus exposure and HLA in healthy donors. Study at large: Out of about 179 million T cells, an earlier analysis found some 110 million unique TCR beta sequences in total. Study-level findings and limits: The classifier, whose performance was assessed in both the original and validation cohorts, reportedly diagnosed cytomegalovirus status with high specificity and sensitivity. An analysis was carried out at a later point. It showed that HLA-associated TCR beta chains were more clonally expanded than equally common non-associated chains.

Details on this clone: Its antigen is currently unknown.

60 Vbeta and 13 Jbeta primers were used in PCR. Clones were sequenced by immunoSEQ multiplex PCR, and TCRdb holds only the in-frame ones, with some missing. The table includes fewer than 200,000 clones, around 80% detected once. Germline CDR1 and CDR2: SGHTA and FQGNSA. Trimming left V 1 base short and J 1 base short, with 13 bases between. CDR3 size: 16 residues. This receptor was taken from a middle-aged man in good health and CMV-seronegative. This chain links TRBV7-2 with TRBJ1-1, with D unclear. Sample: PBMCs. DNA of the CDR3: TGTGCCAGCAGCTTAGGGTTCCAGGCGAGGAACACTGAAGCTTTCTTT. It codes for CASSLGFQARNTEAFF.